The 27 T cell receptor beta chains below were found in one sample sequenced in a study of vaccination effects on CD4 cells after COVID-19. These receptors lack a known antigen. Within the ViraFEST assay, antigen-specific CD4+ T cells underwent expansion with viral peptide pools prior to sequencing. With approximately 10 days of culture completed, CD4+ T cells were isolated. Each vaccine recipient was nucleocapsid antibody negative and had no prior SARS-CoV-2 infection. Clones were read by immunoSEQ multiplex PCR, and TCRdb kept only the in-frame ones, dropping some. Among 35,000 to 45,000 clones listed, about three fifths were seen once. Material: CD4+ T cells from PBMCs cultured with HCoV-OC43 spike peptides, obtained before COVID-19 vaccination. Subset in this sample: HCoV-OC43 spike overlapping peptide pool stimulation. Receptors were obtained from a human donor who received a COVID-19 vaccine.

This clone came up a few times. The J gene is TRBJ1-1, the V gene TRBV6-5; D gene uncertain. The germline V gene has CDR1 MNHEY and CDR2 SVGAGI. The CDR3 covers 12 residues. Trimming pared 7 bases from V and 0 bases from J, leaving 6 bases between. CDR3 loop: CASIRMNTEAFF. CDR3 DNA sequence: TGTGCCAGCATCCGAATGAACACTGAAGCTTTCTTT.

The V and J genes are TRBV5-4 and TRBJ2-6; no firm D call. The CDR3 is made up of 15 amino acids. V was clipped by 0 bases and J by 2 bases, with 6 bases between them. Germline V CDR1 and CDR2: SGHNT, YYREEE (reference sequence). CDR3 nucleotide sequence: TGTGCCAGCAGCTTGGGGCAAACTGGGGCCAACGTCCTGACTTTC. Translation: CASSLGQTGANVLTF.

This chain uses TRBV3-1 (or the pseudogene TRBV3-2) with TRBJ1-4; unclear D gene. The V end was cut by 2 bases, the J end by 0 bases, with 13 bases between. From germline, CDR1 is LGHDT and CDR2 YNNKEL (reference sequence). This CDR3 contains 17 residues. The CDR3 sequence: CASSQIGIPATNEKLFF. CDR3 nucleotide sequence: TGTGCCAGCAGCCAAATCGGTATTCCCGCAACTAATGAAAAACTGTTTTTT.

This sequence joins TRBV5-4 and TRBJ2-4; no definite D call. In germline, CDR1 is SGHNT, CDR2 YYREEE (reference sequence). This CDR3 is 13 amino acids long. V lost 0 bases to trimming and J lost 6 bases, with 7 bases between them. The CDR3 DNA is TGTGCCAGCAGCTTGGATCCCCCAAACATTCAGTACTTC. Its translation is CASSLDPPNIQYF.

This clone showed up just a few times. The DNA of the CDR3 is TGCGCCAGCAGTGACCGGGTCTATGAAGCTTTCTTT. Amino acids: CASSDRVYEAFF. V and J are TRBV10-1 and TRBJ1-1, with D unresolved. The V and J ends lost 3 bases and 7 bases respectively, with 9 bases between them. CDR1 is WNHNN, CDR2 SYGVQD, per germline (reference sequence). This CDR3 is built from 12 residues.

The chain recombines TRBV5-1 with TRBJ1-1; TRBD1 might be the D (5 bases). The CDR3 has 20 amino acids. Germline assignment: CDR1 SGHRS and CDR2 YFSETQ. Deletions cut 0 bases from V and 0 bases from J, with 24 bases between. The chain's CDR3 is CASSLAGRVISPSMNTEAFF. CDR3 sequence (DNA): TGCGCCAGCAGCTTGGCCGGCAGGGTAATCTCTCCATCTATGAACACTGAAGCTTTCTTT. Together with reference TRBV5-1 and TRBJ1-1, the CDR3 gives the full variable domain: KAGVTQTPRYLIKTRGQQVTLSCSPISGHRSVSWYQQTPGQGLQFLFEYFSETQRNKGNFPGRFSGRQFSNSRSEMNVSTLELGDSALYLCASSLAGRVISPSMNTEAFFGQGTRLTVV.

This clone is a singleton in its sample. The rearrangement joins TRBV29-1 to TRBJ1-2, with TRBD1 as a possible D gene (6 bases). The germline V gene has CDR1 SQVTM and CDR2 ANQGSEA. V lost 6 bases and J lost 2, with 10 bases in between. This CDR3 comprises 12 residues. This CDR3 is CSVRTANYGYTF. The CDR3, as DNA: TGCAGCGTCCGGACAGCCAACTATGGCTACACCTTC.

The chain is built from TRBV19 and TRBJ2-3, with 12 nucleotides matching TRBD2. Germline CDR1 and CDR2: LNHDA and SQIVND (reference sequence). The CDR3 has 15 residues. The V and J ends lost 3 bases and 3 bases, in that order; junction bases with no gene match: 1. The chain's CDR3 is CASSITSGGTDTQYF. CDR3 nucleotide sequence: TGTGCCAGTAGTATCACTAGCGGGGGGACAGATACGCAGTATTTT.

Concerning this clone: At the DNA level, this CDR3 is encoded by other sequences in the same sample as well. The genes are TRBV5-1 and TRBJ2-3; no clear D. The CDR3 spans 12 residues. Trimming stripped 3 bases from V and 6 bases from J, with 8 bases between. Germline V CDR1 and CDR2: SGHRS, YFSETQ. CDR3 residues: CASSSTGDTQYF. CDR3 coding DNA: TGCGCCAGCAGCTCAACTGGGGATACGCAGTATTTT.

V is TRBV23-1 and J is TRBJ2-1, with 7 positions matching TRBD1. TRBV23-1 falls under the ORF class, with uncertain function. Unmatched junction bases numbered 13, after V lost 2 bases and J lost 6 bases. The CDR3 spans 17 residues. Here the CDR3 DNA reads TGCGCCAGCAGTCAAAGTCCAAGACAGGGTCCGGTCAATGAGCAGTTCTTC. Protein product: CASSQSPRQGPVNEQFF.

The CDR3 reads CASGTDMGYGYTF. In DNA, the CDR3 is TGTGCCAGCGGGACAGATATGGGTTATGGCTACACCTTC. The gene calls are TRBV6-5 and TRBJ1-2; 7 bases fit TRBD1. The CDR3 is 13 amino acids. Losses at the gene ends were 8 bases for V and 5 bases for J; bases not matched to a gene: 8. Germline CDR1 is MNHEY and CDR2 is SVGAGI.

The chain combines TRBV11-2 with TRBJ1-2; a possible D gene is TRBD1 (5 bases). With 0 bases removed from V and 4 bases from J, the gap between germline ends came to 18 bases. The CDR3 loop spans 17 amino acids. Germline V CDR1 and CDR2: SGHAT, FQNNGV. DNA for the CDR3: TGTGCCAGCAGCTTAGATTGGGTGATGGGGGGAGGCTATGGCTACACCTTC. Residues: CASSLDWVMGGGYGYTF. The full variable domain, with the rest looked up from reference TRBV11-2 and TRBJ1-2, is EAGVAQSPRYKIIEKRQSVAFWCNPISGHATLYWYQQILGQGPKLLIQFQNNGVVDDSQLPKDRFSAERLKGVDSTLKIQPAKLEDSAVYLCASSLDWVMGGGYGYTFGSGTRLTVV.

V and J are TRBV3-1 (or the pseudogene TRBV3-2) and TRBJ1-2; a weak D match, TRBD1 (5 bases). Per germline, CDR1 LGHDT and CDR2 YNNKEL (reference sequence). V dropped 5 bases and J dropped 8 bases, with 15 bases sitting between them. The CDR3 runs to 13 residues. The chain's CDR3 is CASSGVDGGGYTF. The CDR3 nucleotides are TGTGCCAGCAGCGGCGTTGACGGGGGGGGCTACACCTTC.

The DNA of the CDR3 is TGTGCCAGCAGGACCAGATCGAACACCGGGGAGCTGTTTTTT. Translating it yields CASRTRSNTGELFF. The rearrangement uses TRBV2 and TRBJ2-2; D remains unclear. The CDR3 is made up of 14 amino acids. Deletions cut 6 bases from V and 0 bases from J, with 8 bases between. The germline CDR1 and CDR2 sequences are SNHLY and FYNNEI.

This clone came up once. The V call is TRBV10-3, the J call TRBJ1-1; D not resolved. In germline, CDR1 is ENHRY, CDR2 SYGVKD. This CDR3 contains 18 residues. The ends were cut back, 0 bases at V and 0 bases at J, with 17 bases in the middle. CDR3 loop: CAISESAGRLSMNTEAFF. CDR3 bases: TGTGCCATCAGTGAGTCTGCCGGGAGGCTATCCATGAACACTGAAGCTTTCTTT.

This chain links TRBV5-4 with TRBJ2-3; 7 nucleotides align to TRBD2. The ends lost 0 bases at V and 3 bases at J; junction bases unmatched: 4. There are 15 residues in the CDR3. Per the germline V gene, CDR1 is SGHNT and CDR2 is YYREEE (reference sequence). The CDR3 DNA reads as TGTGCCAGCAGCTTGGAACTAGCGTCGACAGATACGCAGTATTTT. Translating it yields CASSLELASTDTQYF.

Here the CDR3 reads CAWSYGQNQPQHF. CDR3 in DNA: TGTGCCTGGAGTTACGGACAAAATCAGCCCCAGCATTTT. The rearrangement uses TRBV30 and TRBJ1-5, with a possible D match to TRBD1 (5 bases). The V end was cut by 2 bases, the J end by 4 bases, with 9 bases between. Germline CDR1 reads GTSNPN; CDR2 reads SVGIG (reference sequence). This CDR3 comprises 13 residues.

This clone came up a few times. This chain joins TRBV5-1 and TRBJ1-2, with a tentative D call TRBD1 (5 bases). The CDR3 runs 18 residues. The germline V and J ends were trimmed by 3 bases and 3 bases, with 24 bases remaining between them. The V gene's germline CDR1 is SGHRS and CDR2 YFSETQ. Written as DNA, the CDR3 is TGCGCCAGCAGCTACCATCTGGGGGGTTTTTCAGCTGACTATGGCTACACCTTC. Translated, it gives CASSYHLGGFSADYGYTF.

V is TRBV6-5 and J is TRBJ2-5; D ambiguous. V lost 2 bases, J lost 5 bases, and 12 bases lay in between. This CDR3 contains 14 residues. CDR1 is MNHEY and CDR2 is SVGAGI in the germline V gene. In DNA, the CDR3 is TGTGCCAGCAGTTACAGGGCCACGCCGGAGACCCAGTACTTC. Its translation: CASSYRATPETQYF.

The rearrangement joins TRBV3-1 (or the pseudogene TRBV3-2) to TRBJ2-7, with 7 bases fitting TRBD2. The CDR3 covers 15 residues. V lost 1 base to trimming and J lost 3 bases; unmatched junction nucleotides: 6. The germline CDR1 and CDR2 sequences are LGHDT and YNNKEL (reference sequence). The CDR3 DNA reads TGTGCCAGCAGCCAAGGGGGGGGTGTAGGCTACGAGCAGTACTTC. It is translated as CASSQGGGVGYEQYF.

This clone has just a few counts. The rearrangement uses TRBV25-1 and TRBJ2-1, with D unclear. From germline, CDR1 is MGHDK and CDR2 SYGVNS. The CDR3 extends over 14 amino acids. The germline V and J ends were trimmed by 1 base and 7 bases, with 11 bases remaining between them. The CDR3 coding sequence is TGTGCCAGCAGTGAATGGGGTAACTCAAATGAGCAGTTCTTC. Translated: CASSEWGNSNEQFF. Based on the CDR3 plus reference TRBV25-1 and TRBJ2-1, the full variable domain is EADIYQTPRYLVIGTGKKITLECSQTMGHDKMYWYQQDPGMELHLIHYSYGVNSTEKGDLSSESTVSRIRTEHFPLTLESARPSHTSQYLCASSEWGNSNEQFFGPGTRLTVL.

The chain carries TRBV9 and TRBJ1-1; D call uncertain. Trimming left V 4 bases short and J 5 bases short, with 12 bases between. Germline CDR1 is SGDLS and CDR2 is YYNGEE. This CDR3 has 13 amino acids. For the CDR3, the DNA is TGTGCCAGCAGCCCCGGGTACGAAACTGAAGCTTTCTTT. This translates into CASSPGYETEAFF.

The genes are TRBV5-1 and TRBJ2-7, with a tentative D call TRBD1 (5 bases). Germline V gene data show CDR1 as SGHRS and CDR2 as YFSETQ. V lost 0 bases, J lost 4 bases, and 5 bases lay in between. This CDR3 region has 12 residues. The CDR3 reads CASSLGQYEQYF. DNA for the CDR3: TGCGCCAGCAGCTTGGGACAGTACGAGCAGTACTTC.

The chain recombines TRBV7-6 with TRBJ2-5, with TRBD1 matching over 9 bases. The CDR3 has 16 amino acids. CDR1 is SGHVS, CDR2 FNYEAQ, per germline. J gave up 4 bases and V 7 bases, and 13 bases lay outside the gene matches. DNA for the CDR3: TGTGCCAGCACCATTCTTGGGACAGGGATTGGAGAGACCCAGTACTTC. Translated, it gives CASTILGTGIGETQYF. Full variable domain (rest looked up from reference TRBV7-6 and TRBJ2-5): GAGVSQSPRYKVTKRGQDVALRCDPISGHVSLYWYRQALGQGPEFLTYFNYEAQQDKSGLPNDRFSAERPEGSISTLTIQRTEQRDSAMYRCASTILGTGIGETQYFGPGTRLLVL.

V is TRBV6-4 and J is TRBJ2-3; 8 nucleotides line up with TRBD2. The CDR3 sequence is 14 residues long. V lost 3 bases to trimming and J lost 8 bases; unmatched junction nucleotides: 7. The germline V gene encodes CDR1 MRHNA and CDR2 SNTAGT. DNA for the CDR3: TGTGCCAGCAGTGAACGGGAGGGGCTAAGTACGCAGTATTTT. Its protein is CASSEREGLSTQYF.

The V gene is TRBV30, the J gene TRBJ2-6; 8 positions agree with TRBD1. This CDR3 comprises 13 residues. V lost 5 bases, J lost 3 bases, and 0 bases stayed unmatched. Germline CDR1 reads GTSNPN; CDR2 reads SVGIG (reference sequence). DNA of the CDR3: TGTGCCTGGGGACAGGGTGGGGCCAACGTCCTGACTTTC. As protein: CAWGQGGANVLTF.

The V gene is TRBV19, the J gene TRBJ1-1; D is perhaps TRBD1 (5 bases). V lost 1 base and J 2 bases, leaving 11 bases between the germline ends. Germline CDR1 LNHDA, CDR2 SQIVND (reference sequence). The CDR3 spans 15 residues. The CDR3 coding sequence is TGTGCCAGTAGTATAGGGGGCAGGGTCAACACTGAAGCTTTCTTT. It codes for CASSIGGRVNTEAFF.